The 25 T cell receptor beta chains presented below share a single source sample, sequenced in a study of T cell clonality in common variable immunodeficiency. Overall study results and limits: Fewer deletions and N-nucleotide insertions were reportedly seen in common variable immunodeficiency TCR beta sequences.

Clones were sequenced by immunoSEQ multiplex PCR, and TCRdb holds only the in-frame ones, with some missing. Sampling found under 40,000 clones, none seen once. Their specific antigens are unknown. The sample was peripheral blood mononuclear cells. The origin of the receptors is a human donor with common variable immunodeficiency.

This clone was found many times. The CDR3 goes on 3 residues after the read ends, and that part is filled in from the germline J gene. The rearrangement uses TRBV20-1 and TRBJ2-7; 7 bases are shared with TRBD1. V trimming: 6 bases; J trimming: 3 bases; junction bases outside the gene matches: 2. CDR3 length: 11 amino acids. CDR1 and CDR2 from the germline V gene are DFQATT and SNEGSKA (reference sequence). Incomplete CDR3 DNA: TGCAGTGCCCGACAGGGCTACGAG. Its translation is CSARQGYE. In full, the CDR3 is CSARQGYEQYF.

This clone was seen a few times. With the read ending 3 residues before the CDR3 end, the germline J gene is used to fill in that end. This chain uses TRBV11-2 with TRBJ2-3; no clear D gene. This CDR3 region has 14 residues. Trimming stripped 3 bases from V and 1 base from J, with 8 bases between. Germline V gene lookup returns CDR1 SGHAT and CDR2 FQNNGV. Here the CDR3 reads CASSLAGGTDTQYF. The covered CDR3 bases are TGTGCCAGCAGCTTGGCAGGAGGCACAGATACG.

This clone was counted only a few times. The read ends 3 residues early relative to the CDR3; the germline J gene fills the gap. The chain joins TRBV19 to TRBJ2-1; a weak D match, TRBD1 (5 bases). This CDR3 region has 15 residues. CDR1 is LNHDA, CDR2 SQIVND, per germline (reference sequence). V lost 1 base and J lost 2, with 9 bases in between. Partial CDR3 DNA: TGTGCCAGTAGTATAGGAAAGGGGACCTACAATGAG. Translated: CASSIGKGTYNE. The full CDR3 protein is CASSIGKGTYNEQFF.

On this clone itself: The read gets to within 3 residues of the CDR3 end, and the germline J gene fills in the rest. The chain combines TRBV7-2 with TRBJ2-7; 8 nucleotides align to TRBD1. The length of the CDR3 is 14 residues. Per the germline V gene, CDR1 is SGHTA and CDR2 is FQGNSA. The V segment lost 5 bases and the J segment 6 bases; nucleotides outside the gene matches: 9. Here the CDR3 reads CASSLGQGLGEQYF. Partial CDR3 DNA: TGTGCCAGCAGCCTCGGACAGGGTCTTGGCGAG.

Notes on this clone: The CDR3 extends 3 residues past the end of the read, so its final part is completed from the germline J gene. The chain has TRBV7-2 and TRBJ2-7; maybe TRBD2 (6 bases). The CDR3 has 15 amino acids. Between the trimmed V and J ends, which lost 4 bases and 6 bases, there was a span of 19 bases. Germline CDR1 SGHTA, CDR2 FQGNSA. The CDR3 here is CASSYTRGWGTEQYF. Partial CDR3 DNA: TGTGCCAGCAGCTATACACGGGGGTGGGGAACCGAG. Filled out from reference TRBV7-2 and TRBJ2-7, the complete variable domain reads GAGVSQSPSNKVTEKGKDVELRCDPISGHTALYWYRQSLGQGLEFLIYFQGNSAPDKSGLPSDRFSAERTGGSVSTLTIQRTQQEDSAVYLCASSYTRGWGTEQYFGPGTRLTVT.

This clone was counted between two and nine times. The read halts 3 residues ahead of the CDR3 end, with the missing end drawn from the germline J gene. The chain links TRBV11-2 to TRBJ2-2; TRBD1 aligns across 7 bases. Unmatched junction bases numbered 3, after V lost 4 bases and J lost 4 bases. In germline, CDR1 is SGHAT, CDR2 FQNNGV. The CDR3 runs 14 residues. The covered CDR3 bases are TGTGCCAGCAGCTCAAACAGGGGCACCGGGGAG. This gives the protein CASSSNRGTGE. In full, the CDR3 reads CASSSNRGTGELFF.

This clone was observed a handful of times. The read ends 3 residues shy of where the CDR3 ends; the end is completed using the germline J gene. This chain joins TRBV18 and TRBJ1-1; TRBD1 agrees at 9 bases. The CDR3 runs to 16 residues. CDR1 and CDR2 from the germline V gene are KGHSH and LQKENI. The trim removed 1 base at V and 4 bases at J, leaving 7 bases unmatched. Partial CDR3 DNA: TGTGCCAGCTCACCACTAAAGACAGGGGGTTCCACTGAA. Translated: CASSPLKTGGSTE. The CDR3 as a whole reads CASSPLKTGGSTEAFF.

This clone was counted a few times. The CDR3 end lies 3 residues beyond the end of the read and is filled in from the germline J gene. The chain joins TRBV30 to TRBJ2-7, with D tentatively TRBD1 (5 bases). Trimming stripped 3 bases from V and 3 bases from J, with 15 bases between. CDR3 size: 14 residues. Per the germline V gene, CDR1 is GTSNPN and CDR2 is SVGIG (reference sequence). The sequenced part of the CDR3 DNA is TGTGCCTGGAGCGATCAGGGTATCGGCTACGAG. It yields the protein CAWSDQGIGYE. The full CDR3 protein is CAWSDQGIGYEQYF.

The sample holds many counts of this clone. The CDR3 extends 3 residues past the end of the read, so its final part is completed from the germline J gene. The rearrangement uses TRBV5-6 and TRBJ1-1; D is possibly TRBD1 (6 bases). The CDR3 extends over 15 amino acids. CDR1 SGHDT and CDR2 YYEEEE come from the germline V gene. V lost 3 bases and J 4 bases, leaving 16 bases between the germline ends. This chain's CDR3 is CASSYGGGRGTEAFF. CDR3 DNA (partial): TGTGCCAGCAGCTATGGCGGGGGCCGGGGCACTGAA.

Regarding this clone: The sequenced fragment ends 3 residues before the CDR3 boundary, so the rest is inferred from the germline J gene. This chain connects TRBV5-1 to TRBJ1-1; 9 bases line up with TRBD1. Trimming took 3 bases from V and 4 from J; bases not matched to a gene: 4. Germline V gives CDR1 SGHRS, CDR2 YFSETQ. CDR3 length equals 14 residues. The chain's CDR3 is CASSSGQGFTEAFF. The covered CDR3 bases are TGCGCCAGCAGCTCGGGACAGGGTTTCACTGAA.

There are a few counts of this clone. The CDR3 goes on 3 residues after the read ends, and that part is filled in from the germline J gene. The rearrangement uses TRBV18 and TRBJ1-6; D possibly corresponds to TRBD1 (5 bases). Germline values: CDR1 KGHSH, CDR2 LQKENI. This CDR3 has 17 amino acids. Trimming took off 3 bases at V and 0 bases at J, with 12 bases between the two ends. This chain's CDR3 is CASSPSQGGSYNSPLHF. The sequenced CDR3 bases are TGTGCCAGCTCACCGAGTCAGGGCGGCTCCTATAATTCACCC.

This clone was found many times. The read is 3 residues too short to cover the CDR3 end, so that end is filled in from the germline J gene. This sequence joins TRBV5-1 and TRBJ2-3, with D possibly being TRBD1 (6 bases). V was shortened by 0 bases and J by 0 bases, with 17 bases between the two germline ends. There are 18 residues in the CDR3. The germline gives CDR1 SGHRS, CDR2 YFSETQ. The DNA read from the CDR3 is TGCGCCAGCAGCTTGGCGTGGGGGCGAAGACTAAGCACAGATACG. Amino acids: CASSLAWGRRLSTDT. The whole CDR3 reads CASSLAWGRRLSTDTQYF.

With regard to this clone: The sequence runs out 3 residues before the end of the CDR3; the remainder is reconstructed from the germline J gene. The chain couples TRBV18 to TRBJ2-3, with 8 bases aligning to TRBD2. Looked up from germline, CDR1 is KGHSH and CDR2 is LQKENI. V was pared by 1 base and J by 2 bases, with 5 bases of the junction left unmatched. This CDR3 is 16 amino acids long. CDR3 protein: CASSPRTGGITDTQYF. The sequenced CDR3 bases are TGTGCCAGCTCACCACGTACGGGGGGGATCACAGATACG.

This clone was recorded a few times. The CDR3 end lies 3 residues beyond the end of the read and is filled in from the germline J gene. The chain joins TRBV30 to TRBJ2-5; D remains ambiguous. Trimming removed 5 bases at V and 1 base at J, with 14 bases between. There are 14 residues in the CDR3. The germline CDR1 and CDR2 sequences are GTSNPN and SVGIG (reference sequence). CDR3 DNA, as far as it was read: TGTGCCTGGGCACTTAGAATACTCCAAGAGACC. Translated: CAWALRILQET. Given in full, the CDR3 is CAWALRILQETQYF.

Regarding this clone: The read falls 3 residues short of the CDR3 end, and the missing part is taken from the germline J gene. The chain is built from TRBV7-9 and TRBJ2-1, with D possibly matching TRBD1 (5 bases). The CDR3 sequence is 13 residues long. The V gene's germline CDR1 is SEHNR and CDR2 FQNEAQ (reference sequence). Trimming pared 6 bases from V and 2 bases from J, leaving 8 bases between. CDR3 bases read: TGTGCCAGCAGGGACAATCCCTACAATGAG. Its protein product is CASRDNPYNE. From start to end, the CDR3 is CASRDNPYNEQFF.

With regard to this clone: The read terminates 3 residues ahead of where the CDR3 ends, so the germline J gene completes it. The chain combines TRBV19 with TRBJ1-1, with D hard to call. Germline V gene lookup returns CDR1 LNHDA and CDR2 SQIVND (reference sequence). The length of the CDR3 is 12 residues. The CDR3 DNA, read in part, is TGTGCCAGTAGTCGTCTGGGTAGCGAA. Its translation: CASSRLGSE. The entire CDR3 reads CASSRLGSEAFF.

Notes on this clone: Sequencing ends 3 residues short of the CDR3 end; the germline J gene provides the rest. This chain connects TRBV7-9 to TRBJ1-6, with D tentatively TRBD1 (5 bases). V was shortened by 2 bases and J by 10 bases, with 15 bases between the two germline ends. The CDR3 is 15 amino acids. Germline CDR1 is SEHNR and CDR2 is FQNEAQ (reference sequence). CDR3 residues: CASSLIEGLGSPLHF. Incomplete CDR3 DNA: TGTGCCAGCAGCTTAATCGAGGGGTTGGGGTCACCC.

This clone was seen more than once but under ten times. Read data end 3 residues before the CDR3 end; the end is taken from the germline J gene. This sample also contains other DNA sequences that code for the same CDR3. The gene calls are TRBV20-1 and TRBJ2-1, with D hard to call. The length of the CDR3 is 10 residues. Deletions cut 6 bases from V and 7 bases from J, with 7 bases between. The germline V gene has CDR1 DFQATT and CDR2 SNEGSKA (reference sequence). This chain's CDR3 is CSAQGNEQFF. CDR3 DNA (partial): TGCAGTGCACAAGGGAATGAG.

A few counts support this clone. The read falls 3 residues short of the CDR3 end, and the missing part is taken from the germline J gene. This chain joins TRBV29-1 and TRBJ1-2; TRBD1 matches 9 bases. Germline lookup yields CDR1 SQVTM and CDR2 ANQGSEA. The trim removed 6 bases at V and 7 bases at J, leaving 6 bases unmatched. The CDR3 has 12 amino acids. The CDR3 region is CSVGTGSTGYTF. The sequenced CDR3 bases are TGCAGCGTGGGGACAGGGTCGACTGGC.

Concerning this clone itself: The CDR3 end is not reached by the read, which stops 3 residues before it; the germline J gene fills it in. The chain uses TRBV16 and TRBJ1-1; D gene unclear. CDR1 KGHSY and CDR2 FQNENV come from the germline V gene. This CDR3 is built from 13 residues. CDR3 DNA, as far as it was read: TGTGCCAGCAGCCAAGGGTTGGTGACAGAA. Protein product: CASSQGLVTE. The entire CDR3 sequence reads CASSQGLVTEAFF.

The table lists this clone with many counts. The CDR3 end falls 3 residues outside the read, so it is completed with the germline J gene. V usage is TRBV5-1 and J usage is TRBJ2-5; maybe TRBD1 (5 bases). Trimming cost V 2 bases and J 3 bases, with 11 bases left between them. Germline V CDR1 and CDR2: SGHRS, YFSETQ. This CDR3 is 14 amino acids long. The CDR3 spells CASSFSDSKETQYF. The sequenced part of the CDR3 DNA is TGCGCCAGCAGCTTCTCCGACAGCAAAGAGACC.

At least ten counts were recorded for this clone. The CDR3 extends 3 residues past the end of the read, so its final part is completed from the germline J gene. The J gene is TRBJ1-4, the V gene TRBV10-3, with D tentatively TRBD1 (5 bases). Germline V CDR1 and CDR2: ENHRY, SYGVKD. The germline V and J ends were trimmed by 9 bases and 7 bases, with 15 bases remaining between them. The CDR3 sequence is 13 residues long. Partial CDR3 DNA: TGTGCCATGGCGGGGTCGAGGGGTGAAAAA. Translating gives CAMAGSRGEK. The entire CDR3 is CAMAGSRGEKLFF.

Comment on this clone: The read terminates 3 residues before the CDR3 end, so the remaining end is supplied by the germline J gene. The chain has TRBV7-2 and TRBJ1-1, with D uncertain. Germline CDR1 SGHTA, CDR2 FQGNSA. Deletions cut 10 bases from V and 1 base from J, with 13 bases between. CDR3 length: 13 amino acids. The CDR3 loop reads CATTLRGNTEAFF. The CDR3 DNA, read in part, is TGTGCCACGACCCTGCGGGGGAACACTGAA.

The table lists this clone with a few counts. The read ends 3 residues early relative to the CDR3; the germline J gene fills the gap. The J gene is TRBJ1-2, the V gene TRBV18, with D perhaps TRBD1 (5 bases). CDR1 is KGHSH and CDR2 is LQKENI in the germline V gene. The V end was cut by 2 bases, the J end by 7 bases, with 11 bases between. The CDR3 runs to 13 residues. The CDR3 bases that were read are TGTGCCAGCTCACCAGGGGCTTCGGGTGGC. As protein: CASSPGASGG. The CDR3 in full is CASSPGASGGYTF.

This clone was counted between two and nine times. Read data end 3 residues before the CDR3 end; the end is taken from the germline J gene. The V gene is TRBV6-4, the J gene TRBJ2-1, with D perhaps matching TRBD1 (6 bases). V lost 1 base, J lost 5 bases, and 12 bases lay in between. CDR3 size: 15 residues. Germline V lookup: CDR1 MRHNA, CDR2 SNTAGT. The DNA read from the CDR3 is TGTGCCAGCAGTGACTATGGGACAAAGAACAATGAG. It codes for CASSDYGTKNNE. The whole CDR3 protein is CASSDYGTKNNEQFF.